This T cell receptor beta chain was documented in a study of cytomegalovirus exposure and HLA in healthy donors. Germline values: CDR1 SEHNR, CDR2 FQNEAQ (reference sequence). The V and J ends lost 6 bases and 4 bases, in that order; junction bases with no gene match: 10. CDR3 length: 16 amino acids. Primers for the PCR totalled 60 Vbeta and 13 Jbeta. Only in-frame clones appear in the TCRdb table, and some are missing; sequencing was by immunoSEQ multiplex PCR. The sample has about 160,000 clones, about 80% seen once; the top ten hold roughly 2.1%. The sample taken for sequencing was PBMCs. This clonotype originated in a man aged 50 to 60 in good health and CMV-seropositive. The chain is built from TRBV7-9 and TRBJ2-1, with 9 bases that match TRBD2. CDR3 in DNA: TGTGCCAGCAGACCAGCGGGGGGCCCCACTTACAATGAGCAGTTCTTC. Its translation is CASRPAGGPTYNEQFF.